This T cell receptor beta chain was recovered during a study of OX40 agonist ivuxolimab in advanced cancers. Study-level points and caveats: In CD8+ T cells, expanded clones were on average more numerous than in CD4+. Low normalized T-cell clonal expansion was additionally recorded for some nonresponders.

This clone was recorded only once. Its antigen is currently unknown. Method: immunoSEQ multiplex PCR; TCRdb's copy keeps in-frame clones and lacks some. Of about 69,000 clones listed, around four fifths are singletons. The clonotype originates from an adult with an advanced solid tumor such as melanoma, head and neck, liver or kidney cancer. This specimen consisted of CD4+ or CD8+ T cells sorted from blood, obtained in a trial of the OX40 agonist ivuxolimab.

This CDR3 reads CASSHRDLNEKLFF. The CDR3 nucleotides are TGTGCCAGTAGTCACCGGGACCTTAATGAAAAACTGTTTTTT. V gene TRBV19 combines with J gene TRBJ1-4; perhaps TRBD1 as D (5 bases). The ends were cut back, 5 bases at V and 4 bases at J, with 11 bases in the middle. Germline V gene lookup returns CDR1 LNHDA and CDR2 SQIVND (reference sequence). This CDR3 has 14 residues.